The 25 T cell receptor beta chains below were found in one sample sequenced in a study of identical twins. MiXCR, run by TCRdb on the 5' RACE reads, gives a single entry per CDR3 protein. The sample gives 350,000 or so distinct CDR3 sequences, 9% to 15% of which show up once; 7.2% is in the top ten. This sample was also put to use in a study of yellow fever vaccine responses in identical twins.

What was sequenced was CD8+ T cells sorted from blood. The origin of the receptors is a woman under 30 in good health.

The genes are TRBV7-2 and TRBJ2-7; D may be TRBD1 (6 bases). V was clipped by 4 bases and J by 2 bases, with 12 bases between them. This CDR3 has 14 residues. Germline V CDR1 and CDR2: SGHTA, FQGNSA. The CDR3 reads CASSYQGGAYEQYV. CDR3 bases: TGTGCCAGCAGCTACCAAGGGGGAGCCTACGAGCAGTACGTC.

As DNA, the CDR3 is TGCGCCAGCAGTGACTTAGCGGGGGGCATTTCCTACGAGCAGTACGTC. Translated, it gives CASSDLAGGISYEQYV. The chain uses TRBV10-2 and TRBJ2-7; 10 bases line up with TRBD2. Germline-derived CDR1 and CDR2 are WSHSY and SAAADI. Unmatched junction bases numbered 6, after V lost 3 bases and J lost 1 base. The CDR3 is 16 amino acids.

This clonotype was seen many times. V gene TRBV12-3 or TRBV12-4 combines with J gene TRBJ2-1, with D unresolved. This CDR3 contains 12 residues. V lost 2 bases and J lost 3, with 2 bases in between. Here the CDR3 DNA reads TGTGCCAGCAGTTTAATCTACAATGAGCAGTTCTTC. It translates to CASSLIYNEQFF.

This clonotype was observed a handful of times. The chain joins TRBV7-8 to TRBJ2-5, with D tentatively TRBD2 (6 bases). The CDR3 runs to 15 residues. With 1 base removed from V and 5 bases from J, the gap between germline ends came to 14 bases. CDR1 SGHVS and CDR2 FQNEAQ come from the germline V gene. The chain's CDR3 is CASSLVGGGRETQYF. As DNA, the CDR3 is TGTGCCAGCAGCTTAGTCGGGGGAGGTAGGGAGACCCAGTACTTC.

The V gene is TRBV9, the J gene TRBJ1-6; TRBD1 is a possible D gene (6 bases). Germline CDR1 is SGDLS and CDR2 is YYNGEE. The CDR3 sequence is 14 residues long. V lost 3 bases and J 6 bases, leaving 10 bases between the germline ends. This chain's CDR3 is CASSATGLNSPLHF. CDR3 nucleotides: TGTGCCAGCAGCGCGACAGGCCTTAATTCACCCCTCCACTTT.

Many counts were recorded for this clonotype. J is TRBJ1-5 and V is TRBV12-3 or TRBV12-4; 10 bases are shared with TRBD1. V lost 5 bases to trimming and J lost 1 base; unmatched junction nucleotides: 2. The CDR3 runs 15 residues. The CDR3 sequence: CASSTGQGSNQPQHF. As DNA, the CDR3 is TGTGCCAGCAGTACGGGACAGGGGAGCAATCAGCCCCAGCATTTT.

The chain has TRBV25-1 and TRBJ2-7; D perhaps matches TRBD2 (5 bases). Trimming stripped 11 bases from V and 6 bases from J, with 14 bases between. This CDR3 is 11 amino acids long. The germline gives CDR1 MGHDK, CDR2 SYGVNS. The CDR3 protein is CAVGSAGEQYF. The CDR3 nucleotides are TGTGCCGTGGGGAGTGCTGGCGAGCAGTACTTC.

This clonotype has just a few counts. The V and J genes are TRBV3-1 and TRBJ2-7; TRBD2 aligns across 10 bases. V lost 5 bases to trimming and J lost 1 base; unmatched junction nucleotides: 11. The CDR3 runs 17 residues. The germline CDR1 and CDR2 sequences are LGHDT and YNNKEL (reference sequence). In DNA, the CDR3 is TGTGCCAGCAGCTTCCGACTAGCGGGTCCCCTTTCCTACGAGCAGTACTTC. It codes for CASSFRLAGPLSYEQYF.

The chain uses TRBV3-1 and TRBJ1-1; D is unclear. Germline V gives CDR1 LGHDT, CDR2 YNNKEL (reference sequence). CDR3 length: 15 amino acids. Trimming removed 1 base at V and 1 base at J, with 10 bases between. In DNA form, the CDR3 reads TGTGCCAGCAGCCAAGTCCCCCGAGGGAACACTGAAGCTTTCTTT. It is translated as CASSQVPRGNTEAFF.

This clonotype was detected only a few times. The rearrangement uses TRBV5-1 and TRBJ2-2; 9 nucleotides agree with TRBD1. CDR3 length: 16 residues. The V gene's germline CDR1 is SGHRS and CDR2 YFSETQ. The V and J ends lost 3 bases and 5 bases, in that order; junction bases with no gene match: 8. The CDR3 spells CASSYRQTGGTGELFF. In DNA form, the CDR3 reads TGCGCCAGCAGCTACCGGCAGACAGGGGGAACCGGGGAGCTGTTTTTT. Looking up the rest from reference TRBV5-1 and TRBJ2-2 gives the full variable domain: KAGVTQTPRYLIKTRGQQVTLSCSPISGHRSVSWYQQTPGQGLQFLFEYFSETQRNKGNFPGRFSGRQFSNSRSEMNVSTLELGDSALYLCASSYRQTGGTGELFFGEGSRLTVL.

The J gene is TRBJ2-5, the V gene TRBV2, with 9 bases matching TRBD2. The V gene's germline CDR1 is SNHLY and CDR2 FYNNEI. This CDR3 is 15 amino acids long. V shed 5 bases and J 5 bases; nucleotides not matched to a gene: 9. The CDR3 loop is CASSISGSSRETQYF. In DNA, the CDR3 is TGTGCCAGCAGTATTAGCGGGAGTTCGCGGGAGACCCAGTACTTC.

The V gene is TRBV5-1, the J gene TRBJ2-6; no reliable D call. In germline, CDR1 is SGHRS, CDR2 YFSETQ. This CDR3 is 14 amino acids long. V shed 2 bases and J shed 9 bases, with 12 bases lying between them. CDR3 DNA: TGCGCCAGCAGCTTTCGTCCCTATGGCAACGTCCTGACTTTC. It codes for CASSFRPYGNVLTF.

This clonotype turned up a few times. The V gene is TRBV10-3, the J gene TRBJ2-7, with 9 bases that match TRBD1. V lost 6 bases to trimming and J lost 0 bases; unmatched junction nucleotides: 6. CDR1 is ENHRY and CDR2 is SYGVKD in the germline V gene. CDR3 length: 15 residues. CDR3 bases: TGTGCCATCAGCCCTGGACAGGGGAACTCCTACGAGCAGTACGTC. Amino acids: CAISPGQGNSYEQYV.

This clonotype was counted a few times. The chain is built from TRBV4-1 and TRBJ2-3; D gene unclear. There are 17 residues in the CDR3. CDR1 is MGHRA, CDR2 YSYEKL, per germline. The V and J ends lost 0 bases and 0 bases respectively, with 13 bases between them. CDR3 residues: CASSQDQEQLSTDTQYF. CDR3 sequence (DNA): TGCGCCAGCAGCCAAGATCAGGAACAGCTTAGCACAGATACGCAGTATTTT.

The rearrangement joins TRBV29-1 to TRBJ2-3, with TRBD1 matching over 7 bases. V dropped 3 bases and J dropped 2; count of bases not matched to a gene: 5. Per germline, CDR1 SQVTM and CDR2 ANQGSEA. CDR3 length: 14 residues. CDR3 loop: CSVEGDRYTDTQYF. CDR3 nucleotide sequence: TGCAGCGTTGAGGGGGACAGATACACAGATACGCAGTATTTT.

The chain carries TRBV12-5 and TRBJ1-3; TRBD1 is a possible D gene (6 bases). Germline CDR1 and CDR2: LGHNT and FRNRAP. The CDR3 length is 13 residues. Deletions cut 10 bases from V and 3 bases from J, with 13 bases between. The CDR3 DNA reads TGTGCTACTGTACAGGGATTTGGAAACACCATATATTTT. Its protein product is CATVQGFGNTIYF.

This chain connects TRBV9 to TRBJ2-5, with 9 bases that match TRBD1. The CDR3 runs to 15 residues. CDR1 and CDR2 from the germline V gene are SGDLS and YYNGEE. The J segment lost 5 bases and the V segment lost 4 bases, leaving 9 bases of the junction unmatched. The chain's CDR3 is CASSLRTGERETQYF. CDR3 bases: TGTGCCAGCAGCCTCCGGACAGGGGAGCGGGAGACCCAGTACTTC.

This clonotype occurred a few times. The chain carries TRBV24-1 and TRBJ2-1; TRBD1 aligns across 10 bases. The CDR3 loop spans 14 amino acids. Germline V gene data show CDR1 as KGHDR and CDR2 as SFDVKD. V shed 8 bases, J shed 7 bases, and the junction held 7 bases outside the gene matches. The CDR3 here is CATTDGQGVNEQFF. CDR3 coding DNA: TGTGCCACCACCGATGGACAGGGGGTGAATGAGCAGTTCTTC.

This rearrangement joins TRBV2 to TRBJ2-1; D gene ambiguous. The germline V gene has CDR1 SNHLY and CDR2 FYNNEI. V lost 2 bases and J lost 8, with 10 bases in between. The CDR3 length is 13 residues. CDR3 nucleotide sequence: TGTGCCAGCAGTGAATACCCCGCGGATGAGCAGTTCTTC. Protein product: CASSEYPADEQFF.

This clonotype appeared a few times. V and J are TRBV12-3 or TRBV12-4 and TRBJ2-1, with D possibly being TRBD1 (5 bases). Trimming removed 6 bases at V and 7 bases at J, with 13 bases between. This CDR3 has 13 amino acids. Written as DNA, the CDR3 is TGTGCCAGCAGCCCAGGGTCTGGGAATGAGCAGTTCTTC. It encodes CASSPGSGNEQFF.

This clonotype was seen repeatedly, ten times or more. The chain joins TRBV28 to TRBJ2-5; D may be TRBD1 (6 bases). The CDR3 runs to 15 residues. Germline V gives CDR1 MDHEN, CDR2 SYDVKM. V was pared by 2 bases and J by 1 base, with 11 bases between. CDR3 DNA sequence: TGTGCCAGCAGTTTAAACACGGACAGCCAAGAGACCCAGTACTTC. It encodes CASSLNTDSQETQYF.

This clonotype was detected many times. The J gene is TRBJ1-2, the V gene TRBV29-1; D gene uncertain. Germline CDR1 is SQVTM and CDR2 is ANQGSEA. The length of the CDR3 is 10 residues. CDR3 in DNA: TGCACCGGCGAGCATCGAGGCTACACCTTC. Protein product: CTGEHRGYTF. The full variable domain, completed using reference TRBV29-1 and TRBJ1-2, is SAVISQKPSRDICQRGTSLTIQCQVDSQVTMMFWYRQQPGQSLTLIATANQGSEATYESGFVIDKFPISRPNLTFSTLTVSNMSPEDSSIYLCTGEHRGYTFGSGTRLTVV.

The chain is built from TRBV6-5 and TRBJ2-3; D unclear. Germline assignment: CDR1 MNHEY and CDR2 SVGAGI. The CDR3 is 11 amino acids. The V end lost 8 bases, the J end lost 8 bases, and 11 bases lay between the germline ends. The CDR3 nucleotides are TGTGCCAGCTTCGTGGATGGTACGCAGTATTTT. Its protein product is CASFVDGTQYF.

J is TRBJ2-2 and V is TRBV20-1; D unclear. CDR1 DFQATT and CDR2 SNEGSKA come from the germline V gene (reference sequence). The germline V and J ends were trimmed by 1 base and 6 bases, with 6 bases remaining between them. The CDR3 has 12 amino acids. CDR3 nucleotides: TGCAGTGCTAGAGTGGGGTCCGGGGAGCTGTTTTTT. Protein product: CSARVGSGELFF.

This clonotype has just a few counts. This sequence joins TRBV3-1 and TRBJ2-1; tentatively, D is TRBD2 (5 bases). The CDR3 runs to 17 residues. CDR1 is LGHDT, CDR2 YNNKEL, per germline (reference sequence). V was trimmed by 0 bases and J by 2 bases, leaving 14 bases between them. As DNA, the CDR3 is TGTGCCAGCAGCCAAGATACCCGGCTCGGGGCCTACAATGAGCAGTTCTTC. Its protein is CASSQDTRLGAYNEQFF.